This T cell receptor (beta chain) was identified during a study of metastatic and nonmetastatic thyroid tumors. TCRdb reprocessed the PCR reads via MiXCR. The sample shows approximately 25,000 clones, roughly 24% of them seen only once. Nobody among the patients had been given any treatment before thyroid surgery. Germline V gives CDR1 SGHTA, CDR2 FQGNSA. J lost 9 bases, V lost 4 bases, and 10 bases had no gene match. This CDR3 comprises 15 residues. This clonotype was sampled from a male donor with papillary thyroid cancer or a benign thyroid nodule (not recorded which). Some clones in this sample may be carry-over from other donors' samples. This chain connects TRBV7-2 to TRBJ1-2, with 11 positions matching TRBD1. Sample: blood. The CDR3 DNA follows: TGTGCCAGCAGCTCAGGACAGGGGGCCCCTGTGAGCTACACCTTC. As protein: CASSSGQGAPVSYTF. Drawing the rest from reference TRBV7-2 and TRBJ1-2, the complete variable domain is GAGVSQSPSNKVTEKGKDVELRCDPISGHTALYWYRQSLGQGLEFLIYFQGNSAPDKSGLPSDRFSAERTGGSVSTLTIQRTQQEDSAVYLCASSSGQGAPVSYTFGSGTRLTVV.